The present T cell receptor (beta chain) was sequenced within a study of blood T cell repertoires in COVID-19 (dated by TCRdb to about 2020). In the study overall: The collaborator samples originated in the United States, Italy and Spain and spanned the acute and convalescent phases of COVID-19. The material from the prospective study consisted of cDNA or gDNA derived from T cells, B-cell-depleted T cells, or PBMCs. Deeply sampled blood TCRbeta repertoires from subjects exposed to, actively infected with, or recovered from COVID-19 were included in the dataset. The repertoires were released in a freely available public database meant as a resource for research on the immune response to SARS-CoV-2. Samples came from the ongoing ImmuneRACE study (first 160 participants) plus 1,254 subjects from 6 global collaborators. Nearly every sample came with metadata listing a de-identified subject ID, COVID-19 status, age in years and sex. Where available, HLA class I and class II types were taken from metadata supplied by the sample provider and were not determined by assay-based typing.

With regard to this clone: No cognate antigen has been identified for it. Qualities for individual bases were not recorded, and no much larger clone is one base off.

TCRbeta CDR3 regions were amplified from genomic DNA by means of the immunoSEQ Assay, a bias-controlled multiplex PCR. Concerning the study's data processing: Within the assay, amplification of reference gene primers was used to estimate how many nucleated cells each sample contained. To quantify the absolute abundance of each unique TCRbeta CDR3 rearrangement, sequence reads were collapsed and filtered. Productive Simpson clonality was computed per sample as the square root of Simpson's diversity index over productive rearrangements. TCRdb took over this immuneACCESS table, retaining in-frame rearrangements with V and J assigned. Such tables are incomplete; in checked studies, under half of the missing clones stem from an unresolved V gene, and the remainder is unexplained. Clonal size and the V and J genes are those of that table, whereas D and trimming came from the DNA. The sample table holds roughly 180,000 clones, of which 75% to 90% were seen once. The ten top clones hold less than 9% of the sample.

Paper-wide results and their limitations: The quantity of clinical and demographic metadata differed by source and by participant and was supplied without curation.

Each collaborating institution followed its own protocols to collect whole blood in K2EDTA tubes. Collaborator samples were shipped for TCRbeta analysis as frozen whole blood, isolated PBMCs, or DNA extracted from either sample type. According to the germline V gene (reference sequence), CDR1 reads LNHDA and CDR2 reads SQIVND. V is cut back by 5 bases and J by 0 bases, with 0 bases in the junction unmatched. CDR3 length: 14 amino acids, cysteine to phenylalanine. The retained sequence is limited to the CDR3, 42 bases, with the frame set at the first base. The sequenced sample was peripheral blood. This clonotype was sampled from a woman aged 55-69 years with acute or convalescent COVID-19. The rearrangement combines TRBV19 with TRBJ2-7, and 11 junctional nucleotides match TRBD1. The CDR3 protein: CASSGQGASYEQYF. The sequenced DNA is TGTGCCAGTAGTGGACAGGGGGCCTCCTACGAGCAGTACTTC.